This paragraph covers one T cell receptor beta chain sequence. Its antigen is still unknown. A far larger clone is a single base away, which makes a read error likely. These data come from a study of early T cells in non-severe SARS-CoV-2 infection. The V end lost 6 bases, the J end lost 1 base, and 6 bases lay between the germline ends. The CDR3 is 12 amino acids. Study-wide results and limits: VDJdb matching, biased toward anti-spike CD8 responses, missed private and CD4 specificities.

Individual cDNA molecules were tagged with unique molecular identifiers, the study reported. TCRdb re-called the 5' RACE reads through MiXCR, storing one row per CDR3 protein. The table records tens of thousands of distinct CDR3 sequences, approximately 12% of them present only once. The sample comprised whole blood. V gene TRBV12-3 or TRBV12-4 combines with J gene TRBJ1-1; D call uncertain. The TCR comes from an adult who was a healthcare worker with PCR-confirmed SARS-CoV-2 infection or an uninfected control (not recorded which). As DNA, the CDR3 is TGTGCCAGCAGGCAGGAGAACACTGAAGCTTTCTTT. This sequence encodes CASRQENTEAFF.